These T cell receptor beta chains were read from a single sample in a study of cytomegalovirus exposure and HLA in healthy donors. Only in-frame clones appear in the TCRdb table, and some are missing; sequencing was by immunoSEQ multiplex PCR. The sample comprises about 210,000 clones, around 79% of which are singletons, and 1.5% to 2% rests with the top ten. The sample was PBMCs. The receptor source for this set is a male donor in good health and CMV-seronegative. Both conserved end residues are part of each CDR3. Fields, in order: clone size, J gene, V gene, D gene, CDR3 DNA, CDR3 protein. A D gene is named only where the DNA matches it firmly. Clone size, where shown, is once, few, many, or a class for clones that have expanded.

>-|TRBJ2-7|TRBV15|TRBD1
TGTGCCACCAGCACGGGACAGGGAGTCGGTGAGCAGTACTTC
CATSTGQGVGEQYF
>-|TRBJ2-7|TRBV7-6|-
TGTGCCAGCAGCTTACTGGCAGGGCCTTTGCCCGAGCAGTACTTC
CASSLLAGPLPEQYF
>once|TRBJ2-2|TRBV5-1|TRBD1
TGCGCCAGCAGCGTCCCGGGACAGGGTAAGGGGACGGCCGGGGAGCTGTTTTTT
CASSVPGQGKGTAGELFF
>-|TRBJ2-5|TRBV5-1|TRBD1
TGCGCCAGCAGCTTTCGGACAGGGCAAGAGACCCAGTACTTC
CASSFRTGQETQYF
>few|TRBJ2-7|TRBV7-8|-
TGTGCCAGCAGCTTCTTACTTACTACCTACGAGCAGTACTTC
CASSFLLTTYEQYF
>-|TRBJ2-1|TRBV29-1|TRBD2
TGCAGCGTTGACGGCGGGAGCTCCTACAATGAGCAGTTCTTC
CSVDGGSSYNEQFF
>-|TRBJ2-2|TRBV5-1|TRBD2
TGCGCCAGCAGCTTGTCGCTAGCGGGAGTCCACCGGGAGTTTTCCGGGGAGCTGTTTTTT
CASSLSLAGVHREFSGELFF
>-|TRBJ1-1|TRBV19|TRBD1
TGTGCCAGTAGTATAGATCGAAAGGGGGCAATGAACACTGAAGCTTTCTTT
CASSIDRKGAMNTEAFF
>once|TRBJ1-5|TRBV27|-
TGTGCCAGCAGTCTTTATCTAAATCAGCCCCAGCATTTT
CASSLYLNQPQHF
>-|TRBJ1-2|TRBV27|TRBD1
TGTGCCAGCAGTCCGAGACAGGGTACTGGCTACACCTTC
CASSPRQGTGYTF
>-|TRBJ2-2|TRBV25-1|TRBD1
TGTGCCAGCAGTACAGGGGACACCGGGGAGCTGTTTTTT
CASSTGDTGELFF
>-|TRBJ1-2|TRBV27|TRBD1
TGTGCCAGCAGTGCGGGACAGGGGTATGGCTACACCTTC
CASSAGQGYGYTF
>-|TRBJ1-6|TRBV5-6|TRBD1
TGTGCCAGCAGCTGGACAGGGGGTTCACCCCTCCACTTT
CASSWTGGSPLHF
>-|TRBJ2-5|TRBV5-1|TRBD1
TGCGCCAGCAGCCAGGGACAGGGGTACCAAGAGACCCAGTACTTC
CASSQGQGYQETQYF
>-|TRBJ2-1|TRBV7-3|TRBD2
TGTGCCAGCAGCGCCGGGACTAGCGGAGGCAATGAGCAGTTCTTC
CASSAGTSGGNEQFF
>once|TRBJ1-2|TRBV27|TRBD1
TGTGCCAGCAGTTTAGGGCAGGGGGCGGGCTATGGCTACACCTTC
CASSLGQGAGYGYTF
>once|TRBJ2-3|TRBV28|TRBD2
TGTGCCAGCAGTTTCTTGCGACTAGCTGGAGATACGCAGTATTTT
CASSFLRLAGDTQYF
>few|TRBJ1-2|TRBV6-5|TRBD1
TGTGCCAGCAGTTACTCGGGGACAGGAGGCTACACCTTC
CASSYSGTGGYTF
>-|TRBJ2-3|TRBV6-5|-
TGTGCCAGCAGAACGGAGGGGGCGAGCACAGATACGCAGTATTTT
CASRTEGASTDTQYF
>once|TRBJ2-1|TRBV30|-
TGTGCCTGGAGTCGGCAGGGGAGCTCCTACAATGAGCAGTTCTTC
CAWSRQGSSYNEQFF
>-|TRBJ1-1|TRBV4-2|-
TGTGCCAGCAGCCAAGACTTGGGGGGAAACACTGAAGCTTTCTTT
CASSQDLGGNTEAFF
>few|TRBJ1-2|TRBV9|-
TGTGCCAGCAGCGTAGGGGATGGGGCAGCAACTAACTATGGCTACACCTTC
CASSVGDGAATNYGYTF
>once|TRBJ2-7|TRBV14|TRBD1
TGTGCCAGCAGCCGGACTACAGGGGGCGATTTTGGCGAGCAGTACTTC
CASSRTTGGDFGEQYF
>once|TRBJ2-1|TRBV7-3|TRBD1
TGTGCCAGCAGCTTAGGACAGGGCTCCTACAATGAGCAGTTCTTC
CASSLGQGSYNEQFF
>-|TRBJ2-2|TRBV7-6|TRBD1
TGTGCCAGCAGCTTAGGAGACAGGGGGCTTGTTGCCGGGGAGCTGTTTTTT
CASSLGDRGLVAGELFF
>few|TRBJ2-7|TRBV11-1|TRBD2
TGTGCCAGCAGCGGGCGACTAGCGGGAACCTACGAGCAGTACTTC
CASSGRLAGTYEQYF
>-|TRBJ2-7|TRBV6-1|-
TGTACCAGCAGTGTGGCTGGGGGCGACTACTACGAGCAGTACTTC
CTSSVAGGDYYEQYF
>-|TRBJ2-7|TRBV6-6|TRBD2
TGTGCCAGCACCCGAGGGTCGGCTAGCGGCTACGAGCAGTACTTC
CASTRGSASGYEQYF
>-|TRBJ2-7|TRBV11-2|TRBD2
TGTGCCAGCAGCTCCTTCATACTAGCGGGAGACCACTACGAGCAGTACTTC
CASSSFILAGDHYEQYF
>-|TRBJ1-2|TRBV10-1|-
TGCGCCAGCAGGGGGGGGGATACCAGGGAGGTGTGTGGCTACACCTTC
CASRGGDTREVCGYTF
>-|TRBJ2-3|TRBV28|-
TGTGCCAGCAGCCTTCCAGGGGAAGGATTTAGAGATACGCAGTATTTT
CASSLPGEGFRDTQYF
>once|TRBJ2-7|TRBV28|TRBD2
TGTGCCAGCAGTTTGCGGAGTTGGCGGGAGGACCCGGGGGAGCAGTACTTC
CASSLRSWREDPGEQYF
>-|TRBJ1-5|TRBV5-1|-
TGCGCCAGCAGCCCCCGGGGGGATCAGCCCCAGCATTTT
CASSPRGDQPQHF
>-|TRBJ1-4|TRBV28|-
TGTGCCAGCAGTATACAGGCGACGAATGAAAAACTGTTTTTT
CASSIQATNEKLFF
>-|TRBJ2-6|TRBV7-9|TRBD1
TGTGCCAGCAGCGAAACCGGGACAGGGGCCTCTGGGGCCAACGTCCTGACTTTC
CASSETGTGASGANVLTF
>-|TRBJ2-3|TRBV4-2|TRBD2
TGTGCCAGCAGCCAAGACCCTAGCGGGGGGGAGGCAGATACGCAGTATTTT
CASSQDPSGGEADTQYF
>-|TRBJ1-2|TRBV11-2|TRBD1
TGTGCCAGCAGCCTATTTGGTGACAGGGCATCCTTC
CASSLFGDRASF
>-|TRBJ2-5|TRBV9|-
TGTGCCAGCAGCGTAGATGGAGAGGAAGAGACCCAGTACTTC
CASSVDGEEETQYF
>-|TRBJ1-2|TRBV18|TRBD1
TGTGCCAGCTCACGTGGACAGGGGGCGTTAAATCCTAACTATGGCTACACCTTC
CASSRGQGALNPNYGYTF
>-|TRBJ2-1|TRBV11-3|-
TGTGCCAGCAGCTTAGATAGGCGGGAGCAGTTCTTC
CASSLDRREQFF
>-|TRBJ2-1|TRBV5-1|-
TGCGCCAGCAGCCCTCAGGGGAACTCCTACAATGAGCAGTTCTTC
CASSPQGNSYNEQFF
>-|TRBJ2-3|TRBV30|-
TGTGCCTGGCTTCGGAGGGCCGGGGGAGATACGCAGTATTTT
CAWLRRAGGDTQYF
>-|TRBJ1-6|TRBV28|TRBD1
TGTGCCAGCAGATCTCAGGGGGCAAAGTCACCCCTCCACTTT
CASRSQGAKSPLHF
>-|TRBJ2-7|TRBV4-1|TRBD1
TGCGCCAGCAGCCATCCCTCCGACAGGGGCTACGAGCAGTACTTC
CASSHPSDRGYEQYF
>-|TRBJ1-2|TRBV7-2|TRBD1
TGTGCCAGCAGCGTTTGGGGACAGGGGGTGCGGGTTTGGGGCTACACCTTC
CASSVWGQGVRVWGYTF
>few|TRBJ2-7|TRBV28|TRBD1
TGTGCCAGCAGTTCACAGGGGACCTACGAGCAGTACTTC
CASSSQGTYEQYF
>-|TRBJ2-7|TRBV11-1|TRBD1
TGTGCCAGCAGCTCCCTTCGGACAGGGAGAAAGGACGAGCAGTACTTC
CASSSLRTGRKDEQYF
>-|TRBJ2-1|TRBV7-3|TRBD2
TGTGCCAGCAGCATACTAGCGGACTCCTACAATGAGCAGTTCTTC
CASSILADSYNEQFF
>few|TRBJ1-2|TRBV9|-
TGTGCCAGCCGAGGTAACTATGGCTACACCTTC
CASRGNYGYTF
>-|TRBJ1-4|TRBV4-1|-
TGCGCCAGCAGCCTCAACCTTTTCGGGCAGGGTGATGAAAAACTGTTTTTT
CASSLNLFGQGDEKLFF
>-|TRBJ2-7|TRBV7-2|TRBD2
TGTGCCAGCGCGGGACTAGCGACCTACGAGCAGTACTTC
CASAGLATYEQYF
>-|TRBJ2-2|TRBV6-1|-
TGTGCCAGCAGTGAAACACAGTTAGGTTCCGGGGAGCTGTTTTTT
CASSETQLGSGELFF
>few|TRBJ2-5|TRBV27|-
TGTGCCAGCAGTCTACAGGGTCGAGAGACCCAGTACTTC
CASSLQGRETQYF
>-|TRBJ1-2|TRBV27|-
TGTGCCAGCAGCCCCAACATCAACTATGGCTACACCTTC
CASSPNINYGYTF
>few|TRBJ2-5|TRBV28|TRBD2
TGTGCCAGCAGTTTGTTTAGCGGGGGGGCGGGGGAGACCCAGTACTTC
CASSLFSGGAGETQYF